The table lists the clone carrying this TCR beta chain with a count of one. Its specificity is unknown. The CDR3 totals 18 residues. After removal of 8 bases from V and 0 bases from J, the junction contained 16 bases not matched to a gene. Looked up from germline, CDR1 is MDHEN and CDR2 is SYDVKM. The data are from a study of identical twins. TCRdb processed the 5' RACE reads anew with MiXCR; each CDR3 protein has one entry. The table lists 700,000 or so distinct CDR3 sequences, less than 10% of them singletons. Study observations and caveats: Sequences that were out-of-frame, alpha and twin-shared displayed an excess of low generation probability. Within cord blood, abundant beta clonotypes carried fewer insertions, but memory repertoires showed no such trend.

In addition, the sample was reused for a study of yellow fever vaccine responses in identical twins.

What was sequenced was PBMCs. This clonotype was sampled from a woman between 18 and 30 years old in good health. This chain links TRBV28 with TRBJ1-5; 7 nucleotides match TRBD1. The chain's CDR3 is CASENRITGEISNQPQHF. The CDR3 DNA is TGTGCCAGCGAAAACAGAATAACAGGGGAAATTAGCAATCAGCCCCAGCATTTT.